This T cell receptor beta chain was documented in a study of T cells after yellow fever vaccination. The CDR3 loop spans 15 amino acids. V lost 2 bases and J 10 bases, leaving 19 bases between the germline ends. From germline, CDR1 is SNHLY and CDR2 FYNNEI. This clonotype was counted at least ten times. Universal primer sites and UMIs were introduced during 5'RACE template-switching synthesis of TCR cDNA. In TCRdb, the 5' RACE reads were re-called with MiXCR into one record per CDR3 protein. The table shows about 400,000 distinct CDR3 sequences, with under 7.5% occurring only once. Sequenced material: PBMCs, taken 5 days after the yellow fever booster vaccination. This clonotype was sampled from a man aged 25 to 40 who received the YFV17D yellow fever vaccine. This chain connects TRBV2 to TRBJ2-3, with D possibly being TRBD2 (6 bases). CDR3 sequence: CASSEYGGTVSSQYF. In DNA form, the CDR3 reads TGTGCCAGCAGTGAATATGGCGGGACGGTTTCTTCGCAGTATTTT.